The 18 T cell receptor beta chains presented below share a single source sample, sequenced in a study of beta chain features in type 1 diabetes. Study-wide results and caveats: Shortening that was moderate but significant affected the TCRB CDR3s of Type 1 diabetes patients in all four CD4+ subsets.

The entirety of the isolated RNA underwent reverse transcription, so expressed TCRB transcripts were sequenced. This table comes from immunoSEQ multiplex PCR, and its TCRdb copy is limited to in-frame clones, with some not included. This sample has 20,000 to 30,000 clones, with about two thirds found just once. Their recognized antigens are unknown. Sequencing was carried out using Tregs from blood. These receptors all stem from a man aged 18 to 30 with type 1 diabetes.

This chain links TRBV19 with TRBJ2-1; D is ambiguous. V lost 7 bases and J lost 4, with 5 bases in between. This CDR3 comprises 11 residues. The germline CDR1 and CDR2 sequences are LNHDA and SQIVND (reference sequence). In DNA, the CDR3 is TGTGCCAGTACTTTTTACAATGAGCAGTTCTTC. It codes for CASTFYNEQFF. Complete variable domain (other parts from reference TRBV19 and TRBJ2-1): DGGITQSPKYLFRKEGQNVTLSCEQNLNHDAMYWYRQDPGQGLRLIYYSQIVNDFQKGDIAEGYSVSREKKESFPLTVTSAQKNPTAFYLCASTFYNEQFFGPGTRLTVL.

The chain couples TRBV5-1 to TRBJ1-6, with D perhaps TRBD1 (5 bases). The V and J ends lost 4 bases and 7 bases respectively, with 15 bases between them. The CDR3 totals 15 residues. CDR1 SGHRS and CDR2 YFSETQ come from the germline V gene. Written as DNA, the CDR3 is TGCGCCAGCAGCCTGGAGTGGGGGGGAAATTCACCCCTCCACTTT. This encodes CASSLEWGGNSPLHF.

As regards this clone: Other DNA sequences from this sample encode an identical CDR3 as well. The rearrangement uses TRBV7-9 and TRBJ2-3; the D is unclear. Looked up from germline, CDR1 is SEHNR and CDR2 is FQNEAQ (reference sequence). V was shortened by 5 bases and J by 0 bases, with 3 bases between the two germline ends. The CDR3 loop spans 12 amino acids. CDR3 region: CASSLSTDTQYF. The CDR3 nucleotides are TGTGCCAGCAGCCTAAGCACAGATACGCAGTATTTT.

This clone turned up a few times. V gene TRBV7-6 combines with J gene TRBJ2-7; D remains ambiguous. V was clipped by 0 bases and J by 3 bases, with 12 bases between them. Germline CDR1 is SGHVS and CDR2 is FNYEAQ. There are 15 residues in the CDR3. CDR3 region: CASSLARGPLYEQYF. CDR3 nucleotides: TGTGCCAGCAGCTTAGCGCGAGGCCCACTCTACGAGCAGTACTTC.

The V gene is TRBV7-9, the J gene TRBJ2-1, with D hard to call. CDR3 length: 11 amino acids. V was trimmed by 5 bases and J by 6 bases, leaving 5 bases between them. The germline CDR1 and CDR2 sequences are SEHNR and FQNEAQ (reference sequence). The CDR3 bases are TGTGCCAGCAGCCCTCGCAATGAGCAGTTCTTC. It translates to CASSPRNEQFF.

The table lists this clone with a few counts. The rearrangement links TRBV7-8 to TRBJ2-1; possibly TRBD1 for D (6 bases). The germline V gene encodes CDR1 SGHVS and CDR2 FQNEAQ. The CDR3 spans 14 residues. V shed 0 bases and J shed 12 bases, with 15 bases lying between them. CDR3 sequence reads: CASSLAGTSAGQFF. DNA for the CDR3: TGTGCCAGCAGCTTAGCCGGGACATCCGCGGGGCAGTTCTTC.

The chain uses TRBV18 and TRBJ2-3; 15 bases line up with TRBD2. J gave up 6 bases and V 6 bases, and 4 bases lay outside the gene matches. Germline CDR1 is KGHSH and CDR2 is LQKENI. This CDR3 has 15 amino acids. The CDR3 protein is CASSPGLAGGDTQYF. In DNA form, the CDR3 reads TGTGCCAGCTCGCCCGGACTAGCGGGAGGGGATACGCAGTATTTT.

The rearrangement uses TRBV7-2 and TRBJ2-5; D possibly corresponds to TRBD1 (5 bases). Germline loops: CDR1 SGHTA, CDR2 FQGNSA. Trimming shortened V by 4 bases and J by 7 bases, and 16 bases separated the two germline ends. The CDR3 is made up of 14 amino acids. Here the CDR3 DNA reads TGTGCCAGCAGCTCGGGCAGGGCGGTGGTGACCCAGTACTTC. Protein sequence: CASSSGRAVVTQYF.

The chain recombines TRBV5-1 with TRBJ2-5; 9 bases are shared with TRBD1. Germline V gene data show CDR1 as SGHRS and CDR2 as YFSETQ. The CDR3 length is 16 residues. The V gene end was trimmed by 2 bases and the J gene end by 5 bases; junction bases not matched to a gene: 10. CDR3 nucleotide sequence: TGCGCCAGCAGCTTAACCGGGACAGGGATCGGGGAGACCCAGTACTTC. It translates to CASSLTGTGIGETQYF.

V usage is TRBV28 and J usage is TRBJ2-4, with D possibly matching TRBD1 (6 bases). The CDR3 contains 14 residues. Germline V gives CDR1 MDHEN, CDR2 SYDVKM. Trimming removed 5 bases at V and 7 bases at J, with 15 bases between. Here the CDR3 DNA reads TGTGCCAGCAGTCTACTGGGGGCTGGGAACATTCAGTACTTC. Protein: CASSLLGAGNIQYF.

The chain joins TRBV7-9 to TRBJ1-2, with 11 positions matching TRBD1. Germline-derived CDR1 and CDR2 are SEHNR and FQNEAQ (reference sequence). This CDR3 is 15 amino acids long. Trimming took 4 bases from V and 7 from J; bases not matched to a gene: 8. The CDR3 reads CASSSDRGRASGYTF. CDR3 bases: TGTGCCAGCAGCTCGGACAGGGGGCGTGCGAGTGGCTACACCTTC. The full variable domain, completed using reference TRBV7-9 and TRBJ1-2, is DTGVSQNPRHKITKRGQNVTFRCDPISEHNRLYWYRQTLGQGPEFLTYFQNEAQLEKSRLLSDRFSAERPKGSFSTLEIQRTEQGDSAMYLCASSSDRGRASGYTFGSGTRLTVV.

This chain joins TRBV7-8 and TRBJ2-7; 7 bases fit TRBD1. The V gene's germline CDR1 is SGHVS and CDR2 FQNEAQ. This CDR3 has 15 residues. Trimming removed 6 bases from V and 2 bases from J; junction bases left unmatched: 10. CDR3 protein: CASSSPWDRPYEQYF. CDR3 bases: TGTGCCAGCAGTTCACCCTGGGACAGACCCTACGAGCAGTACTTC.

The CDR3 here is CASSLSTQGHGPQHF. DNA of the CDR3: TGTGCCAGCAGTTTATCGACGCAGGGTCATGGACCCCAGCATTTT. The chain combines TRBV27 with TRBJ1-5; perhaps TRBD1 as D (5 bases). The CDR3 extends over 15 amino acids. The ends were cut back, 0 bases at V and 10 bases at J, with 16 bases in the middle. The V gene's germline CDR1 is MNHEY and CDR2 SMNVEV (reference sequence).

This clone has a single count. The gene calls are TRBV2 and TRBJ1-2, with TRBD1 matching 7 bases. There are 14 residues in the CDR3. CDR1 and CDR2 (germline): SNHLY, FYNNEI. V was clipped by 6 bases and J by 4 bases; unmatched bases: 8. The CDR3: CASRGTEKGYGYTF. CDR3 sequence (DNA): TGTGCCAGCAGGGGGACAGAAAAAGGCTATGGCTACACCTTC. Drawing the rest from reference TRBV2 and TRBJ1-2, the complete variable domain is EPEVTQTPSHQVTQMGQEVILRCVPISNHLYFYWYRQILGQKVEFLVSFYNNEISEKSEIFDDQFSVERPDGSNFTLKIRSTKLEDSAMYFCASRGTEKGYGYTFGSGTRLTVV.

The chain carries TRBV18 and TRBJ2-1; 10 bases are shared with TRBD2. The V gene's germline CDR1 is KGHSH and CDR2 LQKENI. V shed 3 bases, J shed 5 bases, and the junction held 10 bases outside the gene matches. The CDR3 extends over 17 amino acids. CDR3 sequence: CASSPPNLAGGNNEQFF. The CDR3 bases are TGTGCCAGCTCACCGCCTAATTTAGCGGGGGGTAACAATGAGCAGTTCTTC. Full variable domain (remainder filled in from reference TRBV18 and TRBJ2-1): NAGVMQNPRHLVRRRGQEARLRCSPMKGHSHVYWYRQLPEEGLKFMVYLQKENIIDESGMPKERFSAEFPKEGPSILRIQQVVRGDSAAYFCASSPPNLAGGNNEQFFGPGTRLTVL.

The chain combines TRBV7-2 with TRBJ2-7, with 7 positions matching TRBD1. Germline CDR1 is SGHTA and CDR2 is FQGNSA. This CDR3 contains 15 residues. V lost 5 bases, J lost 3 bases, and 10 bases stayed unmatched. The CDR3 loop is CASSTSTGSIYEQYF. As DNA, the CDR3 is TGTGCCAGCAGCACGTCGACAGGGTCTATCTACGAGCAGTACTTC.

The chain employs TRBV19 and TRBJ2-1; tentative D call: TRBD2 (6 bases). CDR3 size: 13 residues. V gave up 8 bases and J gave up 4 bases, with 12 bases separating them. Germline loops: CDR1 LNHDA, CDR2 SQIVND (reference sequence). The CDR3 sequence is CASGRSGYNEQFF. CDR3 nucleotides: TGTGCCAGTGGGAGGTCAGGGTACAATGAGCAGTTCTTC.

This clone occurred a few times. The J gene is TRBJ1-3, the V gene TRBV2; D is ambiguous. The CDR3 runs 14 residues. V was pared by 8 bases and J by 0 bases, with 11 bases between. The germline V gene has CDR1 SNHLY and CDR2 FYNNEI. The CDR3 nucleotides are TGTGCCAGCCGTACTGAGAGCTCTGGAAACACCATATATTTT. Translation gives CASRTESSGNTIYF. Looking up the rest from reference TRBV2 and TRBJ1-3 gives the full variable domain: EPEVTQTPSHQVTQMGQEVILRCVPISNHLYFYWYRQILGQKVEFLVSFYNNEISEKSEIFDDQFSVERPDGSNFTLKIRSTKLEDSAMYFCASRTESSGNTIYFGEGSWLTVV.